This is a list of T cell receptor beta chains from one sample in a study of Graves' ophthalmopathy and Graves' hyperthyroidism. TCRdb redid the calling of the multiplex PCR reads with MiXCR, one entry per CDR3 protein. This table holds 400,000 or so distinct CDR3 sequences, over 15% found once. The sequencing input was peripheral blood. These receptors all stem from a young woman with stable Graves' hyperthyroidism. CDR3s leave out the opening cysteine and the closing phenylalanine or tryptophan. The D gene is left open where the match is weak.

>TRBD1|TRBV28|15
ASSLSGGQGNSQPQH
>TRBD1|TRBV19|14
ASSRGQGFRNTEAF
>NA|TRBV7-8|11
ASRLRGEETQY
>NA|TRBV19|10
ASSGVKTIQY
>TRBD1|TRBV7-9|12
ASREQGGQETQY
>TRBD1|TRBV3-1|12
ASSQPRQGGRYT
>TRBD1|TRBV6-1|13
ASSQKQGAKNIKY
>NA|TRBV6-2/TRBV6-3|12
ASREPGLNTEAF
>NA|TRBV24-1|13
ATSDAQGHGQPQH
>TRBD2|TRBV11-2|13
ASSQGTGGPGTQY
>NA|TRBV7-9|9
AGGGEYGYT
>TRBD1|TRBV25-1|12
ASSGYDRATEAF
>NA|TRBV7-2|11
ASRELGPYGYT
>TRBD1|TRBV6-2/TRBV6-3|16
ASSYSITGTGPTGELF
>NA|TRBV19|12
ASSFGTSTGELF
>NA|TRBV6-1|12
ASSPKGANYGYT
>NA|TRBV2|16
ASSEIPSGGGFRETQY
>NA|TRBV5-1|12
ASSLGGATGELF
>NA|TRBV29-1|10
SVEAVDAGYT
>NA|TRBV6-2/TRBV6-3|13
ASSYSKLGGPEQY
>TRBD1|TRBV12-3/TRBV12-4|13
ASTPGQGARQPQH
>TRBD1|TRBV6-2/TRBV6-3|17
ASRSTGTGILWRNQPQH
>NA|TRBV29-1|11
SVDSGPNQPQH
>NA|TRBV5-1|15
ASSFGGRTHSGNTIY
>TRBD1|TRBV20-1|14
SARSLTGGKYETQY
>TRBD1|TRBV7-2|13
ASSSDRGRLYEQY
>NA|TRBV5-1|12
ASTYGVLNTEAF
>NA|TRBV11-2|12
ASSSGTFNYGYT
>TRBD1|TRBV19|13
ASSIETGENTEAF
>NA|TRBV7-2|12
ASSPQGGRGQKY
>NA|TRBV4-1|11
ASSQESRTEAF
>TRBD1|TRBV18|13
ASSQPGDRGYEQY
>NA|TRBV11-2|15
ASSPTTGRSGGNTIY